Described below is a single T cell receptor (beta chain) sequence and its context. This clonotype occurred many times. Its antigen remains unidentified. Per-base quality was not reported, and no clone a single base away is much larger than it. Amplification of TCR beta CDR3 regions was carried out from RNA transcripts. The first round of RT-PCR for the TCR CDR3 was performed with the HTBI primer set and the Qiagen OneStep RT-PCR kit. Libraries were constructed in a second round of multiplex PCR, after which size selection and purification were carried out. Paired-end sequencing of the libraries was performed with 100 bp reads on an Illumina HiSeq2000. The original methods were these. SOAPnuke was used to process the raw data, removing reads that contained adapters or uncalled bases, had a mean Phred below 15, or lacked an exact match to the constant primer or identifier. High-quality paired reads were merged using COPE v1.2.5, and each unique nucleotide sequence was defined as a clonotype. MiTCR v1.1 was used to align clonotypes to the IMGT TRBV, TRBD and TRBJ reference segments. The analysis included only V-J combinations with a frequency above 0.0001, which together covered around 99% of the repertoires. The TCS score was defined as the ratio of F50 (clonal expansion) to E x V (chaos), calculated using BLOSUM62-based TCRdist between CDR3 peptides within each V-J. Welch's t-statistics and random forest reduced fewer than 550 V-J features to roughly 13, which were used in a naive Bayes classifier (R e1071). Clones were called with MiXCR by TCRdb after fastp trimmed the public reads at Q25, and only in-frame beta chains were retained. Each CDR3 protein gets just one entry, which takes the most common genes and DNA from the rows behind it. These V and J calls originate from TCRdb's pipeline instead of the authors' own analysis. In this sample the table shows about 410,000 distinct CDR3 sequences, roughly 15% of which occur a single time. About 12% of the sample goes to the ten largest clones.

This sample was taken from a study of T cells in Graves' hyperthyroidism and ophthalmopathy (dated by TCRdb to 2018 to 2020). Context from the whole study: Peripheral blood samples were taken at initial diagnosis, before any treatment was given. To identify TCR V-J signatures that set the groups apart, the researchers used a discovery cohort of about a hundred patients, made up of around 42 with Graves' ophthalmopathy and about 60 with stable Graves' hyperthyroidism. Prospective prediction of ophthalmopathy was tested in an independent validation cohort consisting of 18 to 20 hyperthyroidism patients and some 17 patients who later progressed to ophthalmopathy. The approximately 100 discovery patients were divided at random into training and test sets in a 7:3 ratio. In over five Graves' hyperthyroidism patients, the study also compared T-cell repertoires from thyroid tissue with T-cell repertoires from blood. Following sampling, methimazole starting at 30 mg daily was given to hyperthyroidism patients, and high-dose intravenous methylprednisolone was given to ophthalmopathy patients. The paper describes TCR Vbeta CDR3 sequencing of some 130 peripheral blood samples, made up of roughly 40 ophthalmopathy patients, around 73 hyperthyroidism patients and approximately 17 progressor patients. What the study reported, not specific to this receptor: A 13 V-J signature model separated ophthalmopathy from stable hyperthyroidism, with 87.88% sensitivity and about 81% specificity in cross-validation and 80%/75% in testing. During validation, the model predicted progression to ophthalmopathy a median of around six months ahead of onset, with more than 60% sensitivity and 72.22% specificity. Sample size was not statistically predetermined, and investigators were not blinded to group allocation. Most expanded thyroid clonotypes (frequency above 0.001) were also found in blood, which suggests that blood repertoires may mirror thyroid immune responses.

Moderately to severely active disease, a Clinical Activity Score of at least 3, a NOSPECS grade of at least 4, and a duration under 3 months were present in ophthalmopathy patients. The study excluded patients with uncontrolled infections, other autoimmune diseases, pregnancy or lactation. Diagnoses were established on the basis of clinical symptoms, serum thyroxine and TRAb, thyroid ultrasound, and orbital computed tomography. PBMCs were isolated from approximately 10 ml of fresh peripheral blood by Ficoll-Paque density gradient centrifugation. Trizol reagent was used to extract total RNA, and RNA quality was then checked on an Agilent 2100 Bioanalyzer. The sequence came from a young man with Graves' ophthalmopathy. Sequenced input: blood.

The CDR3 has the sequence CATSRVGDYSSYNEQFF. The nucleotide sequence reads TGTGCCACCAGCAGAGTTGGGGACTATAGCTCCTACAATGAGCAGTTCTTC. This chain joins TRBV15 to TRBJ2-1, and TRBD2 aligns with 7 junction nucleotides. The germline V gene (reference sequence) sets CDR1 to LNHNV and CDR2 to YYDKDF. Its CDR3 holds 17 amino acids, cysteine through phenylalanine. Only the CDR3 region is kept as DNA, spanning 51 bases read in frame from base 1. V is pruned by 1 base and J by 0 bases, leaving 6 bases of the junction without a gene match.